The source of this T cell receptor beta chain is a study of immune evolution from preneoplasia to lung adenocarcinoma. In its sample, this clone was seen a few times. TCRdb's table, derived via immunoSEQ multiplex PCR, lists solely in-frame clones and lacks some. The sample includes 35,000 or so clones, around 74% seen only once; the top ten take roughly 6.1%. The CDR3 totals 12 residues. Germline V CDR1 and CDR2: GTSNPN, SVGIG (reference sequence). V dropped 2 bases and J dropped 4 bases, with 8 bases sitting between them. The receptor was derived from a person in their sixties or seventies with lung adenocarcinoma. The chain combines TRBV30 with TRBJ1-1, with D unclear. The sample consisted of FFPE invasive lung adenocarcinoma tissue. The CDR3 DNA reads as TGTGCCTGGAGTCCGAGCGGCACTGAAGCTTTCTTT. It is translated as CAWSPSGTEAFF. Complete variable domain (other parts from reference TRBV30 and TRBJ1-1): SQTIHQWPATLVQPVGSPLSLECTVEGTSNPNLYWYRQAAGRGLQLLFYSVGIGQISSEVPQNLSASRPQDRQFILSSKKLLLSDSGFYLCAWSPSGTEAFFGQGTRLTVV.